Listed below are T cell receptor beta chains from one sample, sequenced in a study of blood T cell repertoires in COVID-19. The method was immunoSEQ multiplex PCR; TCRdb's version includes in-frame clones alone and lacks a portion of them. Found here are 100,000 to 140,000 clones, around 90% of them singletons; the top ten hold 4.5% to 6%. Material: peripheral blood. The source is a man aged 35-49 years with active or convalescent COVID-19. The CDR3 runs from the conserved cysteine through the conserved F or W. Fields, in order: V gene, CDR3 protein.

V gene: TRBV27
CDR3 protein: CAIRGPGTEAFF

V gene: TRBV24-1
CDR3 protein: CATGRQGGETQYF

V gene: TRBV2
CDR3 protein: CASRETSGLDTQYF

V gene: TRBV6-2/TRBV6-3
CDR3 protein: CASSYLPSRDRGRLNSPLHF

V gene: TRBV30
CDR3 protein: CAWNPEGAGGYTF

V gene: TRBV18
CDR3 protein: CASSPSGASYNEQFF

V gene: TRBV5-4
CDR3 protein: CASRLDSDSPLHF

V gene: TRBV7-6
CDR3 protein: CASSFLGQGSTNEKLFF

V gene: TRBV7-2
CDR3 protein: CASSLQGARGNTIYF

V gene: TRBV6-6
CDR3 protein: CASSPGQDLYSNQPQHF

V gene: TRBV2
CDR3 protein: CASINGRGPRTIYF

V gene: TRBV7-3
CDR3 protein: CASSRQGTGELFF

V gene: TRBV4-2
CDR3 protein: CASSQVVGLAGNTGELFF

V gene: TRBV5-1
CDR3 protein: CASSLSPGETQYF

V gene: TRBV18
CDR3 protein: CASSQTVNLITGDTQYF

V gene: TRBV4-3
CDR3 protein: CASSQEYQGGLGEAFF

V gene: TRBV5-1
CDR3 protein: CASSWEQGVETQYF

V gene: TRBV7-2
CDR3 protein: CASRSPNEETQYF

V gene: TRBV9
CDR3 protein: CASSLRAGGTYNEQFF

V gene: TRBV28
CDR3 protein: CAGGIFSDRGYHEQYF

V gene: TRBV6-1
CDR3 protein: CASSEAGGFVDEQYF

V gene: TRBV9
CDR3 protein: CASKGGNYPGELFF

V gene: TRBV4-1
CDR3 protein: CASSLGQGPNYGYTF

V gene: TRBV28
CDR3 protein: CASSSRLAGDLNEQFF

V gene: TRBV18
CDR3 protein: CASSTGANYGYTF

V gene: TRBV7-2
CDR3 protein: CASSPNSATNEKLFF

V gene: TRBV20-1
CDR3 protein: CSVSLNTEAFF

V gene: TRBV15
CDR3 protein: CATSRGLAGVMVTDTQYF

V gene: TRBV6-2/TRBV6-3
CDR3 protein: CASSYRLAGTDTQYF

V gene: TRBV14
CDR3 protein: CASSPLPRTEAFF

V gene: TRBV2
CDR3 protein: CASIASTSGDTQYF

V gene: TRBV19
CDR3 protein: CATRQGDGEAFF

V gene: TRBV5-1
CDR3 protein: CASSTGLATNTGELFF

V gene: TRBV7-2
CDR3 protein: CASSLAFNNEQFF

V gene: TRBV10-2
CDR3 protein: CASVRGTANTEAFF

V gene: TRBV2
CDR3 protein: CASSQSLAGGPADTQYF

V gene: TRBV7-2
CDR3 protein: CASSLLAAGGNEQFF

V gene: TRBV19
CDR3 protein: CASSRANTGELFF

V gene: TRBV7-2
CDR3 protein: CASRGGGLLGYEQYF

V gene: TRBV5-1
CDR3 protein: CASSLGPGMTEAFF

V gene: TRBV13
CDR3 protein: CASSLLTDTSGSSYNEQFF

V gene: TRBV24-1
CDR3 protein: CATSDLTGGPTDTQYF

V gene: TRBV4-3
CDR3 protein: CASSQEWGQGLSFGNTIYF

V gene: TRBV7-9
CDR3 protein: CASSSGGTGAKMALHF

V gene: TRBV5-1
CDR3 protein: CASKPGSWAGNTIYF

V gene: TRBV3-1/TRBV3-2
CDR3 protein: CASSQGLADYEQYF

V gene: TRBV5-1
CDR3 protein: CASSPRLADNTDTQYF

V gene: TRBV12-3/TRBV12-4
CDR3 protein: CASSRTGFQPQHF

V gene: TRBV4-2
CDR3 protein: CASSQERGREQFF

V gene: TRBV10-1
CDR3 protein: CASSARGADYEQYF

V gene: TRBV7-2
CDR3 protein: CASSPKTPYYGYTF

V gene: TRBV4-1
CDR3 protein: CASSQGGGAHTEAFF

V gene: TRBV6-2/TRBV6-3
CDR3 protein: CASSTTINGYEQYF